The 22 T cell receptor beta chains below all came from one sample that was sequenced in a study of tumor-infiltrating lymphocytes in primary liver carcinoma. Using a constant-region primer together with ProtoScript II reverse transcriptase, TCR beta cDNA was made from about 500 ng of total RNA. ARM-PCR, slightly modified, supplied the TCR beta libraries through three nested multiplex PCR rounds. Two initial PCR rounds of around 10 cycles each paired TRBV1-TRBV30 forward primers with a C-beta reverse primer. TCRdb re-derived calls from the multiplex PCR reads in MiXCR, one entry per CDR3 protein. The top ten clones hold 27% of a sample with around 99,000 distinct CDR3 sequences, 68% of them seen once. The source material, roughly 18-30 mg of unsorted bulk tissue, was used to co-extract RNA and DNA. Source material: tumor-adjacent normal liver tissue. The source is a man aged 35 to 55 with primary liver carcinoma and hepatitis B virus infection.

The CDR3 region is CASSPISRGDYEQYF. Written as DNA, the CDR3 is TGTGCCAGCTCACCAATCTCGAGAGGGGACTACGAGCAGTACTTC. The chain uses TRBV18 and TRBJ2-7; either TRBD1 or TRBD2 may fit D (5 bases each). This CDR3 comprises 15 residues. The V gene's germline CDR1 is KGHSH and CDR2 LQKENI. Trimming removed 2 bases at V and 3 bases at J, with 14 bases between.

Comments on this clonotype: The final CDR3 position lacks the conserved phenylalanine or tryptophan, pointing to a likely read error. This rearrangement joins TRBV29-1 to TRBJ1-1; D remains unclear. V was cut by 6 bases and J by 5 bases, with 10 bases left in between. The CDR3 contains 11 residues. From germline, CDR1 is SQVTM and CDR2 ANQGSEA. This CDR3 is CSVVEKTEAFS. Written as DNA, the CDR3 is TGCAGCGTGGTTGAGAAGACTGAAGCTTTCTCT.

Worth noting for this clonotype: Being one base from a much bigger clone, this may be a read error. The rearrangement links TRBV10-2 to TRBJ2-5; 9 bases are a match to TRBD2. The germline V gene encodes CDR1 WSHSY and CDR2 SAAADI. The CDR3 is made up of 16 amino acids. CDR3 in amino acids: CACSENVGLAGETQYF. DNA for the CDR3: TGCGCCTGCAGTGAGAACGTGGGACTAGCAGGGGAGACCCAGTACTTC.

The DNA of the CDR3 is TGCAGCGTTGAAGTGGGGCGGGAGGACTCCTACAATGAGCAGTTCTTC. Translation: CSVEVGREDSYNEQFF. The genes are TRBV29-1 and TRBJ2-1; 8 bases agree with TRBD2. There are 16 residues in the CDR3. Germline CDR1 is SQVTM and CDR2 is ANQGSEA. Germline trimming cut 1 base from V and 0 bases from J; bases unmatched to any gene: 5.

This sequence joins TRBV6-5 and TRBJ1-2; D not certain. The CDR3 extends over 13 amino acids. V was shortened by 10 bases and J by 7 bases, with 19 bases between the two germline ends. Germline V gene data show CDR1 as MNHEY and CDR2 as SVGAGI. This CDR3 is CANTRESRRGYTF. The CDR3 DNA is TGTGCCAACACCAGAGAGTCGCGACGTGGCTACACCTTC.

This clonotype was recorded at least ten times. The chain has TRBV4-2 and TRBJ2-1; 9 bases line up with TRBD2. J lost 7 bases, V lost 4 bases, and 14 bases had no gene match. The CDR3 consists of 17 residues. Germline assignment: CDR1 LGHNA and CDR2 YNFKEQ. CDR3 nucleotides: TGTGCCAGCAGCCGAGAGGGAGGGGAGCGGGAGGCTAATGAGCAGTTCTTC. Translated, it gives CASSREGGEREANEQFF.

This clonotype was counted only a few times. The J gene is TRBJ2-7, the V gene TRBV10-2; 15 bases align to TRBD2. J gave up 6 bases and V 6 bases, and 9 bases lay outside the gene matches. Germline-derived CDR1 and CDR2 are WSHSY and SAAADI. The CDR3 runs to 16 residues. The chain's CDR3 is CASSPGLAGGQSEQYF. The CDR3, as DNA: TGCGCCAGCAGCCCCGGACTAGCGGGAGGGCAATCCGAGCAGTACTTC.

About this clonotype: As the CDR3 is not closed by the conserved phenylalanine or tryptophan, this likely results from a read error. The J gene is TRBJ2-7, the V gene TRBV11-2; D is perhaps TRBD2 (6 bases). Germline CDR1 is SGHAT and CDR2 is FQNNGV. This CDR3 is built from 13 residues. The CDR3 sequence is CANSYSGQNEQYL. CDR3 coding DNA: TGTGCCAACAGCTACAGCGGGCAGAACGAGCAGTACCTC.

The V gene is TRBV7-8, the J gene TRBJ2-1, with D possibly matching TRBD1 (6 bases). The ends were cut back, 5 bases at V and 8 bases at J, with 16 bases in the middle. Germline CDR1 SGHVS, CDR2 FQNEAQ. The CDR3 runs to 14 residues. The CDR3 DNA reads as TGTGCCAGCAGCCCCCCGGGACAAGGGGATGAGCAGTTCTTC. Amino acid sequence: CASSPPGQGDEQFF.

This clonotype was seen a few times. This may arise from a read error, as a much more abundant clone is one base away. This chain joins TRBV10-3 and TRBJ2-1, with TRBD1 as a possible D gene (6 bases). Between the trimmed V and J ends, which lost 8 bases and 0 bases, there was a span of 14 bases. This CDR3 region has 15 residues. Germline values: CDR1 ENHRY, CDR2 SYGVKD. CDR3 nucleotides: TGTGCCATCGGACCATACAGGGACTCCTACAATGAGCAGTTCTTC. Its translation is CAIGPYRDSYNEQFF.

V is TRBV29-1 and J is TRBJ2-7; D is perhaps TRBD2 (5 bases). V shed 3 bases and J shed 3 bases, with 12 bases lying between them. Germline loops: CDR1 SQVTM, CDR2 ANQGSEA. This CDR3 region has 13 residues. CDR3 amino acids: CSVDREGIYEQYF. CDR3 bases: TGCAGCGTTGACCGGGAAGGGATCTACGAGCAGTACTTC.

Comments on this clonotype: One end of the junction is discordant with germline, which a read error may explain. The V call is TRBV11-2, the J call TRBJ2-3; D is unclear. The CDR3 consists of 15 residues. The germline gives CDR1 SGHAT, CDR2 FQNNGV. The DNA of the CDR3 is TGTGCCAGCAACTTAGCTCAGCTAAGCATAGATACGCAGTATTTT. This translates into CASNLAQLSIDTQYF.

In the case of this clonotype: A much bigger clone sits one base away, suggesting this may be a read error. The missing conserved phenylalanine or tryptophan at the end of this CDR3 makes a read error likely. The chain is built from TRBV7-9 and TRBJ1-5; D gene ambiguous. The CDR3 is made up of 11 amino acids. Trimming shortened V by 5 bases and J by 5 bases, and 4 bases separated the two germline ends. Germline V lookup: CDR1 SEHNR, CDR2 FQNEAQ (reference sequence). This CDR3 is CASSTYQPQHS. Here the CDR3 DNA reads TGTGCCAGCAGCACCTATCAGCCCCAGCATTCT.

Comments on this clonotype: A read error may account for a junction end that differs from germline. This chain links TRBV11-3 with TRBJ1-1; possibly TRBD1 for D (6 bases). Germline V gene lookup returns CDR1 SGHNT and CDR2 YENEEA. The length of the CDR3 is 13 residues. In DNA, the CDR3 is TGTGCCAACAGCACGGGACAAGGGAAAGAGGCTTTCTTT. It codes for CANSTGQGKEAFF.

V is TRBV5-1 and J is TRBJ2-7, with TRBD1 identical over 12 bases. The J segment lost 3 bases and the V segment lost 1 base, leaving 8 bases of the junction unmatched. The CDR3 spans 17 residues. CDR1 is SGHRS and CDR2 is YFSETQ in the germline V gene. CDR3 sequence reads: CASSLFTGTGGFYEQYF. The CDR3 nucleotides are TGCGCCAGCAGCTTGTTCACGGGGACAGGGGGCTTCTACGAGCAGTACTTC.

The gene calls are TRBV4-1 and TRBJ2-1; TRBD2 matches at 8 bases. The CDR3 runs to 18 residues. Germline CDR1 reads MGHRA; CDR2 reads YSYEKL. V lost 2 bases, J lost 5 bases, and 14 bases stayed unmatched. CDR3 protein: CASSQPLRTSTTNNEQFF. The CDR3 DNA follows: TGCGCCAGCAGCCAACCCCTCAGGACTAGCACTACAAACAATGAGCAGTTCTTC.

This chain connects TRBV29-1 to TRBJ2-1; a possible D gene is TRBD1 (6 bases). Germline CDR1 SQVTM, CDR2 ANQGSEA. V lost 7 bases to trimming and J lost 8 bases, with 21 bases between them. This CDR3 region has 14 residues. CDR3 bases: TGCAGCGGATTGTCGGGGCAGGGGATGGATGAGCAGTTCTTC. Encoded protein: CSGLSGQGMDEQFF.

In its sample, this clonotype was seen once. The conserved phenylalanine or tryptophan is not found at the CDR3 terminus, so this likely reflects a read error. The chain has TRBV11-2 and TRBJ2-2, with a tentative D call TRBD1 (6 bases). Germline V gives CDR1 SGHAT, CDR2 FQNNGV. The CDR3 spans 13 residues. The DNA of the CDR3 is TGTGCCACGGGACACGGGAACACTGGGGAGCTGTTTTCT. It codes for CATGHGNTGELFS.

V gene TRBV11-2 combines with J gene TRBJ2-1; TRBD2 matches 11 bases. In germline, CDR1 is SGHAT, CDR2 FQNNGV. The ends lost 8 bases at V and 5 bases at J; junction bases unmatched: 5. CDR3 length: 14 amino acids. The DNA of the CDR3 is TGTGCCAGCGAAGGGACTAGCGGAAACAATGAGCAGTTCTTC. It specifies CASEGTSGNNEQFF.

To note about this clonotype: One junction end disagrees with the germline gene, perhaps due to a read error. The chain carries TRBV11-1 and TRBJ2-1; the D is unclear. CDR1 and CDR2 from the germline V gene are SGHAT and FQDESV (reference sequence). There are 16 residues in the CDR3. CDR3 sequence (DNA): TGTGCCAGCAGTTTAGGCCTGAGACTCCCTACGCATGAGCAGTTCTTC. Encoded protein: CASSLGLRLPTHEQFF.

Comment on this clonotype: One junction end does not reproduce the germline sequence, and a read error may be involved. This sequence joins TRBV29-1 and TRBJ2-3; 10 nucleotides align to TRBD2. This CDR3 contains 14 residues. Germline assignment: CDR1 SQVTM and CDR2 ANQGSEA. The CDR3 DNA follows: TGCAGCGCTGGACTAGCGGAGAGCACAGATACGCACTATTTT. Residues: CSAGLAESTDTHYF.

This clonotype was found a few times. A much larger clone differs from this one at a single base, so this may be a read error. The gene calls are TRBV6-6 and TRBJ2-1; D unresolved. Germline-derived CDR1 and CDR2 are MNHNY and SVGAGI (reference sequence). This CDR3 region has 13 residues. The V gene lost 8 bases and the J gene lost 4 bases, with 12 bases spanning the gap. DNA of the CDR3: TGTGCCAGCGGCCGGACGGAGTACAATGAGCAGTTCTTC. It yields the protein CASGRTEYNEQFF.